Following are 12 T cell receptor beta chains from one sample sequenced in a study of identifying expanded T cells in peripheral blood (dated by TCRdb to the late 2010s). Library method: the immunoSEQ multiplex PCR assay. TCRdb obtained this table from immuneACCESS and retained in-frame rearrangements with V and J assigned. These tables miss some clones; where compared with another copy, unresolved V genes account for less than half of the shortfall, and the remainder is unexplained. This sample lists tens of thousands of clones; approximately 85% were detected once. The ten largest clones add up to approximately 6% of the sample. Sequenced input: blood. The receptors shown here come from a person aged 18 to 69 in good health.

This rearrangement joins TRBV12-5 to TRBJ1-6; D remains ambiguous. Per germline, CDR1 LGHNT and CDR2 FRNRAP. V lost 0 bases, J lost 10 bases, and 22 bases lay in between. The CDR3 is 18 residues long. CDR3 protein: CASGLVLRSLGLGSPLHF. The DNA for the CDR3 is TGTGCTAGTGGTTTGGTACTAAGATCCTTGGGCCTGGGGTCACCCCTCCACTTT.

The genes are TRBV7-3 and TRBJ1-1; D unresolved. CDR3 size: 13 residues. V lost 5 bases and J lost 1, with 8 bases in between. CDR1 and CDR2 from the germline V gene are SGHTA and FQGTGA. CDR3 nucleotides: TGTGCCAGCAGCACGGACGGGAACACTGAAGCTTTCTTT. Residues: CASSTDGNTEAFF.

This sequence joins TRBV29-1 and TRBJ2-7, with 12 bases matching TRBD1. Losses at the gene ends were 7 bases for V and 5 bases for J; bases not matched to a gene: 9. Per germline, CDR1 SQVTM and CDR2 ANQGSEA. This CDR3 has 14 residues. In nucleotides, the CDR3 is TGCAGCGCCGGAACCGGGACAGGGGGCAACGAGCAGTACTTC. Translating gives CSAGTGTGGNEQYF.

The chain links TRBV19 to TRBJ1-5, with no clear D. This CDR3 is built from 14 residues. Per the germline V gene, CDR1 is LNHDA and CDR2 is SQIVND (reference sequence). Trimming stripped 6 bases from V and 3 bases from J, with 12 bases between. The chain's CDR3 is CASSPRASNQPQHF. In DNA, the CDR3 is TGTGCCAGTAGCCCTCGGGCTTCCAATCAGCCCCAGCATTTT.

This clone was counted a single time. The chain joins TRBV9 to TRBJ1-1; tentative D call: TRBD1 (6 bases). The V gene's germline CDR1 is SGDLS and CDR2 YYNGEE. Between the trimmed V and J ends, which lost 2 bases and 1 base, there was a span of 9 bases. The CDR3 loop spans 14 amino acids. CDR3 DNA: TGTGCCAGCAGCGTCAGGGGAGGGAACACTGAAGCTTTCTTT. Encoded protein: CASSVRGGNTEAFF.

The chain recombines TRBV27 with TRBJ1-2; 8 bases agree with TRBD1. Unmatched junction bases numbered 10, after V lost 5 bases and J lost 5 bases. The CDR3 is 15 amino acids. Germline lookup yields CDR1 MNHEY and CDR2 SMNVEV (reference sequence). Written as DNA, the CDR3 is TGTGCCAGCAGTCTCTCCGGACAGGGTGGGTATGGCTACACCTTC. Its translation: CASSLSGQGGYGYTF.

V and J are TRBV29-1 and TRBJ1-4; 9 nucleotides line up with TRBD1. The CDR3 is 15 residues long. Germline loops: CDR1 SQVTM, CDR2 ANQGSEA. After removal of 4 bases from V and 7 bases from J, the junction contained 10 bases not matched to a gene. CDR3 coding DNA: TGCAGCGTTGGGCTGGACAGGGGTCGGGTTGAAAAACTGTTTTTT. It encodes CSVGLDRGRVEKLFF. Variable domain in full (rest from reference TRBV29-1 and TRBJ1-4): SAVISQKPSRDICQRGTSLTIQCQVDSQVTMMFWYRQQPGQSLTLIATANQGSEATYESGFVIDKFPISRPNLTFSTLTVSNMSPEDSSIYLCSVGLDRGRVEKLFFGSGTQLSVL.

CDR3 DNA: TGTGCCAGCAGCTTGGAGTGGGGTAAGGACTATGGCTACACCTTC. Translated: CASSLEWGKDYGYTF. The chain couples TRBV5-4 to TRBJ1-2; D unclear. The V gene lost 0 bases and the J gene lost 3 bases, with 12 bases spanning the gap. CDR3 size: 15 residues. Germline CDR1 SGHNT, CDR2 YYREEE (reference sequence).

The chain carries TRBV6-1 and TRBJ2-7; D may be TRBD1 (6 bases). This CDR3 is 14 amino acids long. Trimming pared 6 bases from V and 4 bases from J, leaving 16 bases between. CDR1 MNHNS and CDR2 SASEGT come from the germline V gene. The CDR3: CASRDPDRLYEQYF. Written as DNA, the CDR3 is TGTGCCAGCAGGGACCCGGACAGATTATACGAGCAGTACTTC.

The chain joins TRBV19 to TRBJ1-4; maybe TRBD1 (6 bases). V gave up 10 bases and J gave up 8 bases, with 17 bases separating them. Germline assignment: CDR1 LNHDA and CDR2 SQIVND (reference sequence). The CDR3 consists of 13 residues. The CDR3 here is CATTGNRGEKLFF. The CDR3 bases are TGTGCCACCACAGGGAATCGGGGAGAAAAACTGTTTTTT.

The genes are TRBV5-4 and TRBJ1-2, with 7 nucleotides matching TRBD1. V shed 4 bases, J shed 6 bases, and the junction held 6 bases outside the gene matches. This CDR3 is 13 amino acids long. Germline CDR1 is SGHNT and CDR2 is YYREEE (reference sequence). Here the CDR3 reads CASSIDRDDGYTF. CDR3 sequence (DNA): TGTGCCAGCAGCATCGACAGGGATGATGGCTACACCTTC.

Here the CDR3 DNA reads TGTGCCAGCAGCTTAACGTTAGCGGGAGGGCCAGAGACCCAGTACTTC. Its translation: CASSLTLAGGPETQYF. This chain joins TRBV7-8 and TRBJ2-5; TRBD2 matches 11 bases. The CDR3 totals 16 residues. The germline CDR1 and CDR2 sequences are SGHVS and FQNEAQ. The V gene end was trimmed by 2 bases and the J gene end by 4 bases; junction bases not matched to a gene: 6.